This entry describes one T cell receptor (beta chain). These data are taken from a study of control samples from healthy donors and cancer patients. This CDR3 has 17 residues. Germline V gene sequence: CDR1 ENHRY, CDR2 SYGVKD. V lost 0 bases to trimming and J lost 4 bases; unmatched junction nucleotides: 6. TCRdb's table, derived via immunoSEQ multiplex PCR, lists solely in-frame clones and lacks some. The repertoire holds about 160,000 clones, with approximately 90% as singletons. This rearrangement joins TRBV10-3 to TRBJ2-1; 10 bases are a match to TRBD2. Sequencing was done on a sample of blood. The receptor was derived from a woman aged 30 to 39 in good health. CDR3 nucleotide sequence: TGTGCCATCAGTGAGTCTCCCCGGACTAGCGGTTACAATGAGCAGTTCTTC. Protein product: CAISESPRTSGYNEQFF.